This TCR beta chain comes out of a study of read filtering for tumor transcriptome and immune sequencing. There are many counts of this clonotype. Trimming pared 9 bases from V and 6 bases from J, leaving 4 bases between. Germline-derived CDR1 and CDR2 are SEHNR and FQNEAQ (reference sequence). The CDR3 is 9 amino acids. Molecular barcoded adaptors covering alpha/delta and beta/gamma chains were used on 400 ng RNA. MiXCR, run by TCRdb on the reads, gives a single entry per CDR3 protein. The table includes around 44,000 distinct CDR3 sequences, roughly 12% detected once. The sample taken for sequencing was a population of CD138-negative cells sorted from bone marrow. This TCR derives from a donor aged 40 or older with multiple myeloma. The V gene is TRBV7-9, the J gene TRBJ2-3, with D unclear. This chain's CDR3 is CAREDTQYF. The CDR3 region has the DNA TGTGCCAGAGAGGATACGCAGTATTTT.